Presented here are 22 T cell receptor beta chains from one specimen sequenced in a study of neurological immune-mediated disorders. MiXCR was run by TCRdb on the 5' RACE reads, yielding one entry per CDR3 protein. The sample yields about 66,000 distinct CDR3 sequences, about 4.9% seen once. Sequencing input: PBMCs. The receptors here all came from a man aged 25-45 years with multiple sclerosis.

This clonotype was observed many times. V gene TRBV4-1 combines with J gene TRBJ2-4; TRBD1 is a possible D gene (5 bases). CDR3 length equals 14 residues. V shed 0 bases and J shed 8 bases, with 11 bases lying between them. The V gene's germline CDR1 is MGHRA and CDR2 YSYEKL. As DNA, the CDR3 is TGCGCCAGCAGCCAAGACCTGGGGCCAGACATTCAGTACTTC. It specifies CASSQDLGPDIQYF.

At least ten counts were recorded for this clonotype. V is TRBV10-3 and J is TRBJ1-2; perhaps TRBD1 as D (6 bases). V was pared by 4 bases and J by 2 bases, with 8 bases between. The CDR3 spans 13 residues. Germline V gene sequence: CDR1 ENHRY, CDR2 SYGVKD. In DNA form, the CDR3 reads TGTGCCATCAGTGTCGACAGGAACTATGGCTACACCTTC. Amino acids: CAISVDRNYGYTF.

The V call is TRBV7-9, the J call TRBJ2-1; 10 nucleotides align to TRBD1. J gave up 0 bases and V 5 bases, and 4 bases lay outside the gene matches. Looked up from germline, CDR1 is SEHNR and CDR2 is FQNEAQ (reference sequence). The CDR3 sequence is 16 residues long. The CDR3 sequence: CASSRQGASSYNEQFF. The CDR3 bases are TGTGCCAGCAGCCGACAGGGGGCCAGCTCCTACAATGAGCAGTTCTTC.

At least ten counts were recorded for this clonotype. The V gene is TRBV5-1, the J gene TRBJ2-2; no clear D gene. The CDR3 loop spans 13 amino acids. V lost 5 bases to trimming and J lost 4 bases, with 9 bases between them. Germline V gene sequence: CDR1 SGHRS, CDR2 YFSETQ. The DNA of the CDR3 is TGCGCCAGCAGTAGGGCACTCACCGGGGAGCTGTTTTTT. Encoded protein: CASSRALTGELFF.

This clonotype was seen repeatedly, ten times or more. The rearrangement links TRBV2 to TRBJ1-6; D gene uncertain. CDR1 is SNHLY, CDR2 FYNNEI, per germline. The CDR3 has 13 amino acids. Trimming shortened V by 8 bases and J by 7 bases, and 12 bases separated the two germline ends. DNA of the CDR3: TGTGCCAGCGGCGCGCGGGGAAATTCACCCCTCCACTTT. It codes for CASGARGNSPLHF.

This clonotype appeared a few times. The CDR3 region has the DNA TGTGCCAGCTCACCTGATGGACAGGGCGGAGGCTACACCTTC. This sequence encodes CASSPDGQGGGYTF. The rearrangement joins TRBV18 to TRBJ1-2, with 8 bases fitting TRBD1. The germline V gene has CDR1 KGHSH and CDR2 LQKENI. Trimming removed 3 bases from V and 8 bases from J; junction bases left unmatched: 8. The CDR3 extends over 14 amino acids.

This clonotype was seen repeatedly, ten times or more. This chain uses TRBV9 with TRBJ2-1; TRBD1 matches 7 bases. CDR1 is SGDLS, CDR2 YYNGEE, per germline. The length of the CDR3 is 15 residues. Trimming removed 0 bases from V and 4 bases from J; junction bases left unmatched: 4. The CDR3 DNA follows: TGTGCCAGCAGCGTAGCCGGGACAGAATACAATGAGCAGTTCTTC. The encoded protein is CASSVAGTEYNEQFF.

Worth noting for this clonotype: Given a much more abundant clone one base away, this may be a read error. In nucleotides, the CDR3 is TGTGCCAGCAGTGAGAGTGCAGGTAATATTACCGGGGAGCTGTTTTTT. As protein: CASSESAGNITGELFF. The chain has TRBV2 and TRBJ2-2; D call uncertain. Germline CDR1 and CDR2: SNHLY and FYNNEI. The CDR3 contains 16 residues. V shed 3 bases and J shed 5 bases, with 16 bases lying between them.

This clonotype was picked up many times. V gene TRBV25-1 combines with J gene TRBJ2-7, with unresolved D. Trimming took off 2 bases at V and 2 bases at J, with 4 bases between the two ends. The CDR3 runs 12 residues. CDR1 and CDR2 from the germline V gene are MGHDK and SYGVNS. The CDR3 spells CASSELTYEQYF. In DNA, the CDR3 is TGTGCCAGCAGTGAACTCACCTACGAGCAGTACTTC.

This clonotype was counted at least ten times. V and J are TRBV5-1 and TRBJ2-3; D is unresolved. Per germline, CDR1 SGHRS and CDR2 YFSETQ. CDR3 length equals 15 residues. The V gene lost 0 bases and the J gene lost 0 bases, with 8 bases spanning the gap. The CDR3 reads CASSLDDTSTDTQYF. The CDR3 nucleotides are TGCGCCAGCAGCTTGGACGACACTAGCACAGATACGCAGTATTTT. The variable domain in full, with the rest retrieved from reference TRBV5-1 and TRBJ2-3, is KAGVTQTPRYLIKTRGQQVTLSCSPISGHRSVSWYQQTPGQGLQFLFEYFSETQRNKGNFPGRFSGRQFSNSRSEMNVSTLELGDSALYLCASSLDDTSTDTQYFGPGTRLTVL.

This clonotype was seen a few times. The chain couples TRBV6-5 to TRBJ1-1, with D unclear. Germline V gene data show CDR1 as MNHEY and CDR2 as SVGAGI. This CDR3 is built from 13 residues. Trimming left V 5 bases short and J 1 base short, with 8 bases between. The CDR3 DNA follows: TGTGCCAGCAGTGGGGAGAGGAACACTGAAGCTTTCTTT. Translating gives CASSGERNTEAFF.

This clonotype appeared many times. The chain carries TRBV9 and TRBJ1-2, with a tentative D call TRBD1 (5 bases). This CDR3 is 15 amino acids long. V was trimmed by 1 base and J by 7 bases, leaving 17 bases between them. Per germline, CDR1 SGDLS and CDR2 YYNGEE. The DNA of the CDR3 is TGTGCCAGCAGCGTAAACGGCAGGGAGGTCTCTGGCTACACCTTC. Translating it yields CASSVNGREVSGYTF.

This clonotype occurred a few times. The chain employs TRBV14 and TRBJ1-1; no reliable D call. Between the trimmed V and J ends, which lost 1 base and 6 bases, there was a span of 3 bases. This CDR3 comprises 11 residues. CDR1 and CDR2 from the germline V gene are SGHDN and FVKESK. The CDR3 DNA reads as TGTGCCAGCAGCCAAGCGGCTGAAGCTTTCTTT. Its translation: CASSQAAEAFF.

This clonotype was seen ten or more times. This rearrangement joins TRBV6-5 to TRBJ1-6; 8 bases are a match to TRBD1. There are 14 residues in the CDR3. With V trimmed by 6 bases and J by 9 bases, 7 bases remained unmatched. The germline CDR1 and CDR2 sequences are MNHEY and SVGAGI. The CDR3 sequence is CASSRGQGGSPLHF. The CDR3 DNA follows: TGTGCCAGCAGCCGAGGACAGGGCGGTTCACCCCTCCACTTT.

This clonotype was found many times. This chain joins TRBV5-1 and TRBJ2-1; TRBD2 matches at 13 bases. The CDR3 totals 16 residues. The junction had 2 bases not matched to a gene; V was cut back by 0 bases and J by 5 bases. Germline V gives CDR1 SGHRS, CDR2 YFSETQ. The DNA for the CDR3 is TGCGCCAGCAGCTTGGGACTAGCGGGGGGACACAATGAGCAGTTCTTC. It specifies CASSLGLAGGHNEQFF.

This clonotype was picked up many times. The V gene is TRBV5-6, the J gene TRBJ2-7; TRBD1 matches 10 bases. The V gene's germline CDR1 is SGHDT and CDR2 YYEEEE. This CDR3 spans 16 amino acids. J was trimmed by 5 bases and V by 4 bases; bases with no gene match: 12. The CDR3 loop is CASSKGQGSIANEQYF. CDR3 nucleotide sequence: TGTGCCAGCAGCAAGGGACAGGGGTCTATCGCTAACGAGCAGTACTTC.

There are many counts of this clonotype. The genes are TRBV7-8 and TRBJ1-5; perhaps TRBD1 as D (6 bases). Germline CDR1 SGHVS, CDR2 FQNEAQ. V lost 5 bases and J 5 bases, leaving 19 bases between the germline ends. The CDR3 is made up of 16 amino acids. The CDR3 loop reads CASSGQGFFSDQPQHF. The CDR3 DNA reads TGTGCCAGCAGCGGTCAGGGGTTTTTTTCGGATCAGCCCCAGCATTTT.

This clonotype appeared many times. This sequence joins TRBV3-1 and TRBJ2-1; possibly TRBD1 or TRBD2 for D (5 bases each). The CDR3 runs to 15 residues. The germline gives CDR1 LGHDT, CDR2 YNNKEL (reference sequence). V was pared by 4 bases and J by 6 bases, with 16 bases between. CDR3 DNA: TGTGCCAGCAGCCCCAACCTGGGGGTTTTCAATGAGCAGTTCTTC. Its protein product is CASSPNLGVFNEQFF.

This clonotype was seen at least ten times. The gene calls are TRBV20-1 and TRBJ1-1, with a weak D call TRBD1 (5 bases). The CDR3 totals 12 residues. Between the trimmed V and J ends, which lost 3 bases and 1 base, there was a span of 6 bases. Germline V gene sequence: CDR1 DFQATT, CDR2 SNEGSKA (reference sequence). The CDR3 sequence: CSARDTNTEAFF. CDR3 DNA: TGCAGTGCTAGGGACACGAACACTGAAGCTTTCTTT.

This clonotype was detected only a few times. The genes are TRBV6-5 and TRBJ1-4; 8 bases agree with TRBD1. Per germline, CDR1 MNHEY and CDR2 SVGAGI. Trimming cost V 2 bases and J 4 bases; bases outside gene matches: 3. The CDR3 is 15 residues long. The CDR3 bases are TGTGCCAGCAGTTACGGACAGGGCATTAATGAAAAACTGTTTTTT. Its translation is CASSYGQGINEKLFF.

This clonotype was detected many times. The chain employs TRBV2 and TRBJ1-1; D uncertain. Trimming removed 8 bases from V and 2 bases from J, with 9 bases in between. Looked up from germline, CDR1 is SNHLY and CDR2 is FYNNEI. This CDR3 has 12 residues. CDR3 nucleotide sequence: TGTGCCAGCGGGTGGACTAACACTGAAGCTTTCTTT. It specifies CASGWTNTEAFF.

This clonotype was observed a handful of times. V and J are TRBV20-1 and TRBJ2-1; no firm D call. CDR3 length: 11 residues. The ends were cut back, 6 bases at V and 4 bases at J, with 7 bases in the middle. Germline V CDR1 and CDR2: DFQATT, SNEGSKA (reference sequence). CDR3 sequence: CSAGFYNEQFF. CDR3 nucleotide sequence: TGCAGTGCGGGATTTTACAATGAGCAGTTCTTC.